The next 16 T cell receptor beta chains were all read from a single sample in a study of cytomegalovirus exposure and HLA in healthy donors (dated by TCRdb to the late 2010s). Library construction relied on the immunoSEQ multiplex PCR assay. For the multiplex PCR, a mixture combining 60 forward primers for TCR Vbeta segments and 13 reverse primers for TCR Jbeta segments was used. What TCRdb holds here is the immuneACCESS table cut down to in-frame rearrangements. Part of the clones is not present; checked against another copy, under half of the missing clones reflect an unresolved V gene, and the others are unexplained. Recorded for this sample are some 150,000 clones; roughly 80% of them occurred a single time. The ten top clones hold 3% to 4.5% of the sample. The sequencing input was PBMCs. Receptors were obtained from a young man in good health and CMV-seropositive.

The V and J genes are TRBV4-3 and TRBJ1-5, with 7 bases identical to TRBD1. After removal of 2 bases from V and 9 bases from J, the junction contained 10 bases not matched to a gene. This CDR3 is 15 amino acids long. Germline V gene data show CDR1 as LGHNA and CDR2 as YSLEER. The CDR3 DNA reads TGCGCCAGCAGCCAATCTCACAGGGGATTTTCGCCCCAGCATTTT. It encodes CASSQSHRGFSPQHF.

The J gene is TRBJ2-7, the V gene TRBV11-2; 10 bases map to TRBD2. Germline values: CDR1 SGHAT, CDR2 FQNNGV. The length of the CDR3 is 13 residues. V lost 5 bases to trimming and J lost 5 bases; unmatched junction nucleotides: 3. Here the CDR3 DNA reads TGTGCCAGCAGCCTTGGGACTAGCGACGAGCAGTACTTC. It codes for CASSLGTSDEQYF. The full variable domain, with the rest looked up from reference TRBV11-2 and TRBJ2-7, is EAGVAQSPRYKIIEKRQSVAFWCNPISGHATLYWYQQILGQGPKLLIQFQNNGVVDDSQLPKDRFSAERLKGVDSTLKIQPAKLEDSAVYLCASSLGTSDEQYFGPGTRLTVT.

The chain joins TRBV30 to TRBJ2-5; 10 positions match TRBD2. With V trimmed by 5 bases and J by 4 bases, 13 bases remained unmatched. Germline CDR1 reads GTSNPN; CDR2 reads SVGIG (reference sequence). The CDR3 consists of 16 residues. In DNA form, the CDR3 reads TGTGCCTGGGGTCCCAGCGGGGGGGTCCCCGGAGAGACCCAGTACTTC. Protein: CAWGPSGGVPGETQYF.

The chain employs TRBV4-1 and TRBJ1-4, with D uncertain. V lost 4 bases to trimming and J lost 4 bases, with 13 bases between them. CDR1 and CDR2 (germline): MGHRA, YSYEKL. CDR3 length equals 15 residues. CDR3 in amino acids: CASSPSSFGNEKLFF. The DNA of the CDR3 is TGCGCCAGCAGCCCATCCTCGTTCGGTAATGAAAAACTGTTTTTT.

The V and J genes are TRBV4-2 and TRBJ2-3; the D gene is possibly TRBD1 (5 bases). The length of the CDR3 is 15 residues. Trimming shortened V by 1 base and J by 6 bases, and 14 bases separated the two germline ends. Germline CDR1 is LGHNA and CDR2 is YNFKEQ. As DNA, the CDR3 is TGTGCCAGCAGCCAAGCAGGACAACCGCGGGATACGCAGTATTTT. Its protein is CASSQAGQPRDTQYF.

The chain combines TRBV5-4 with TRBJ1-6; D possibly corresponds to TRBD1 (5 bases). CDR1 is SGHNT and CDR2 is YYREEE in the germline V gene (reference sequence). The CDR3 runs to 18 residues. V lost 4 bases, J lost 6 bases, and 23 bases lay in between. The CDR3 loop reads CASSPSGQGSVGNSPLHF. Here the CDR3 DNA reads TGTGCCAGCAGCCCCTCCGGTCAGGGCTCGGTCGGTAATTCACCCCTCCACTTT.

This clone was found once. This rearrangement joins TRBV6-7 to TRBJ1-6, with TRBD1 matching 8 bases. TRBV6-7 is recorded as an ORF, its role being uncertain. Unmatched junction bases numbered 10, after V lost 2 bases and J lost 10 bases. This CDR3 contains 16 residues. The CDR3 loop is CASSYPPDRGSSPLHF. The CDR3 nucleotides read TGTGCCAGCAGTTACCCCCCCGACAGGGGAAGCTCACCCCTCCACTTT.

The rearrangement uses TRBV2 and TRBJ2-3; 10 nucleotides align to TRBD2. V lost 8 bases and J lost 3; bases outside the gene matches: 5. This CDR3 has 14 amino acids. From germline, CDR1 is SNHLY and CDR2 FYNNEI. The CDR3 here is CASSSGGGTDTQYF. CDR3 DNA sequence: TGTGCCAGCTCTAGCGGGGGAGGGACAGATACGCAGTATTTT.

The chain has TRBV5-5 and TRBJ1-1, with D hard to call. Per the germline V gene, CDR1 is SGHKS and CDR2 is YYEKEE (reference sequence). The length of the CDR3 is 11 residues. Trimming removed 4 bases at V and 2 bases at J, with 3 bases between. The CDR3 loop is CASSPNTEAFF. CDR3 in DNA: TGTGCCAGCAGCCCTAACACTGAAGCTTTCTTT.

J is TRBJ2-1 and V is TRBV28, with a possible D match to TRBD1 (6 bases). The CDR3 totals 12 residues. Germline V lookup: CDR1 MDHEN, CDR2 SYDVKM. V was trimmed by 6 bases and J by 9 bases, leaving 12 bases between them. The CDR3 DNA follows: TGTGCCAGCAGCAAGGGACAACTTGAGCAGTTCTTC. Translated, it gives CASSKGQLEQFF. Supplemented by reference TRBV28 and TRBJ2-1, the full variable domain reads DVKVTQSSRYLVKRTGEKVFLECVQDMDHENMFWYRQDPGLGLRLIYFSYDVKMKEKGDIPEGYSVSREKKERFSLILESASTNQTSMYLCASSKGQLEQFFGPGTRLTVL.

The V call is TRBV5-4, the J call TRBJ1-2, with a weak D call TRBD1 (6 bases). This CDR3 is 15 amino acids long. CDR1 is SGHNT and CDR2 is YYREEE in the germline V gene (reference sequence). V was shortened by 2 bases and J by 2 bases, with 13 bases between the two germline ends. This CDR3 reads CASSFAGTTNYGYTF. Written as DNA, the CDR3 is TGTGCCAGCAGCTTTGCCGGGACAACAAACTATGGCTACACCTTC.

CDR3 in amino acids: CAWSAGGLVNQPQHF. The CDR3 DNA reads TGTGCCTGGAGTGCAGGGGGCTTGGTCAATCAGCCCCAGCATTTT. This chain uses TRBV30 with TRBJ1-5; TRBD1 matches at 8 bases. J was trimmed by 3 bases and V by 1 base; bases with no gene match: 5. Germline-derived CDR1 and CDR2 are GTSNPN and SVGIG (reference sequence). This CDR3 has 15 residues.

The V gene is TRBV18, the J gene TRBJ2-2; D might be TRBD2 (6 bases). Germline assignment: CDR1 KGHSH and CDR2 LQKENI. V was cut by 6 bases and J by 1 base, with 15 bases left in between. The CDR3 covers 16 residues. The CDR3 bases are TGTGCCAGCTCCCCAGCGCTAGCGAGGAACACCGGGGAGCTGTTTTTT. Residues: CASSPALARNTGELFF.

The rearrangement uses TRBV5-6 and TRBJ2-7; 8 bases map to TRBD1. Germline V gives CDR1 SGHDT, CDR2 YYEEEE. The J segment lost 3 bases and the V segment lost 2 bases, leaving 4 bases of the junction unmatched. The CDR3 extends over 14 amino acids. Here the CDR3 DNA reads TGTGCCAGCAGCTTAGACAGGGGTGGCTACGAGCAGTACTTC. It yields the protein CASSLDRGGYEQYF.

The chain uses TRBV4-3 and TRBJ1-1, with D unresolved. The CDR3 contains 15 residues. Germline CDR1 and CDR2: LGHNA and YSLEER. Deletions cut 1 base from V and 1 base from J, with 10 bases between. CDR3 in amino acids: CASSQGSRRNTEAFF. The DNA of the CDR3 is TGCGCCAGCAGCCAAGGTTCGAGGAGGAACACTGAAGCTTTCTTT.

The V and J genes are TRBV4-1 and TRBJ2-5, with 11 bases aligning to TRBD1. The CDR3 is 16 amino acids. The trim removed 6 bases at V and 4 bases at J, leaving 10 bases unmatched. Germline loops: CDR1 MGHRA, CDR2 YSYEKL. The CDR3 region has the DNA TGCGCCAGCAGTCATGGACAGGGGGCTTTCGGAGAGACCCAGTACTTC. Its protein product is CASSHGQGAFGETQYF.